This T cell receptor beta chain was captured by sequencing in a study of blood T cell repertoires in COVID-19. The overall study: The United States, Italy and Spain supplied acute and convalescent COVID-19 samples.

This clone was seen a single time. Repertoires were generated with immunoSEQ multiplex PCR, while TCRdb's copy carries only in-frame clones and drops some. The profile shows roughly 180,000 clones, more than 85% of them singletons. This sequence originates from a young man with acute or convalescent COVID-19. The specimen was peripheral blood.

The DNA of the CDR3 is TGTGCCAGCAGTCCCCGCCAACAACCTCAGCCCCAGCATTTT. It yields the protein CASSPRQQPQPQHF. The rearrangement links TRBV28 to TRBJ1-5; unclear D gene. This CDR3 is built from 14 residues. CDR1 is MDHEN, CDR2 SYDVKM, per germline. The germline V and J ends were trimmed by 5 bases and 6 bases, with 14 bases remaining between them. Full variable domain (rest looked up from reference TRBV28 and TRBJ1-5): DVKVTQSSRYLVKRTGEKVFLECVQDMDHENMFWYRQDPGLGLRLIYFSYDVKMKEKGDIPEGYSVSREKKERFSLILESASTNQTSMYLCASSPRQQPQPQHFGDGTRLSIL.